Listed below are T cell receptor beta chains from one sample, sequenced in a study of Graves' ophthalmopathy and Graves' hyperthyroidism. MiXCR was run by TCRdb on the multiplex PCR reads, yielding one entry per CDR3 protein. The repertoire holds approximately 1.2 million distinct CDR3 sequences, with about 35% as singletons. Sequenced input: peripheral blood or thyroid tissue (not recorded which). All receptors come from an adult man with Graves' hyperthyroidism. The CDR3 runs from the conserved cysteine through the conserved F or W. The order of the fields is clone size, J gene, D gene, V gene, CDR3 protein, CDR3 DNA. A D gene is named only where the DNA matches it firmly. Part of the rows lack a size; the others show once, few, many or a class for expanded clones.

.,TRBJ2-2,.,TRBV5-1,CASSLFEFTGELFF,TGCGCCAGCAGCTTGTTCGAGTTCACCGGGGAGCTGTTTTTT
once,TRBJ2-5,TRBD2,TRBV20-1,CSARYVGGTSGMRTQYF,TGCAGCGCTAGATATGTTGGGGGGACTAGCGGGATGAGGACCCAGTACTTC
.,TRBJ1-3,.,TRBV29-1,CSVEDRGAPRTGNTIYF,TGCAGCGTTGAAGACCGTGGGGCGCCGCGGACTGGAAACACCATATATTTT
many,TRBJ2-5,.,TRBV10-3,CAISESKTGQETQYF,TGTGCCATCAGTGAGTCTAAGACAGGTCAAGAGACCCAGTACTTC
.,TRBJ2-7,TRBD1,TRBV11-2,CASSLAGQGVYEQYF,TGTGCCAGCAGCTTAGCGGGACAGGGGGTTTACGAGCAGTACTTC
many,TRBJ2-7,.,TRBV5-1,CASSFGRGSYEQYF,TGCGCCAGCAGCTTTGGCAGGGGCTCCTACGAGCAGTACTTC
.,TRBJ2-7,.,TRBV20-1,CSASSIDRAYEQYF,TGCAGTGCCAGTAGTATCGACAGAGCCTACGAGCAGTACTTC
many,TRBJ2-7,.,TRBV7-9,CASSYRWDYEQYF,TGTGCCAGCAGCTACCGATGGGACTACGAGCAGTACTTC
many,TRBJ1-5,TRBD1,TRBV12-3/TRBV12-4,CASSSGQGGPNQPQHF,TGTGCCAGCAGTTCGGGACAGGGGGGCCCGAATCAGCCCCAGCATTTT
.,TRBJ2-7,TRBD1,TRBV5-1,CASSPTTGGTAHEQYF,TGCGCCAGCAGCCCGACGACAGGGGGTACAGCCCACGAGCAGTACTTC
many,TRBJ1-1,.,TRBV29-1,CSALMNTEAFF,TGCAGCGCATTGATGAACACTGAAGCTTTCTTT
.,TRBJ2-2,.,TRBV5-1,CASSLEGVMVGTGELFF,TGCGCCAGCAGCTTGGAGGGAGTCATGGTGGGAACCGGGGAGCTGTTTTTT
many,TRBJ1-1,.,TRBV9,CASSAESGITEAFF,TGTGCCAGCAGCGCTGAGTCAGGAATTACTGAAGCTTTCTTT
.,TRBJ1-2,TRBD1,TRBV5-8,CASRPIGTERSGYTF,TGTGCCAGCAGACCCATCGGGACAGAACGGAGTGGCTACACCTTC
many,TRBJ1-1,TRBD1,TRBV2,CASSPGTGGAWTEAFF,TGTGCCAGCAGCCCCGGGACAGGGGGCGCTTGGACTGAAGCTTTCTTT
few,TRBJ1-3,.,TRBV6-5,CASSRNSGTSGNTIYF,TGTGCCAGCAGCCGGAACTCAGGGACGTCTGGAAACACCATATATTTT
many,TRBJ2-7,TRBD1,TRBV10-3,CAITRTGDSYEQYF,TGTGCCATCACCCGGACAGGGGATTCCTACGAGCAGTACTTC
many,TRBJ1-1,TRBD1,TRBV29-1,CSVVGTGNTEAFF,TGCAGCGTTGTAGGGACAGGGAACACTGAAGCTTTCTTT
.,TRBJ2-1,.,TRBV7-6,CASSSRTEPHLSQFF,TGTGCCAGCAGCTCCCGGACGGAGCCCCATTTGAGCCAGTTCTTC
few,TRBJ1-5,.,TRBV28,CALQGPFNQPQHF,TGTGCCCTCCAAGGGCCGTTCAATCAGCCCCAGCATTTT
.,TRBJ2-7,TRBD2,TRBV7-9,CASRVGLAGGGLDYEQYF,TGTGCCAGCAGAGTAGGGCTAGCGGGAGGGGGGTTGGACTACGAGCAGTACTTC
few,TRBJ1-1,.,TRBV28,CASSLAGYEAFF,TGTGCCAGCAGTTTAGCGGGGTATGAAGCTTTCTTT
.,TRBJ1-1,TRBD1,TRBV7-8,CASSTHRDRVRGVTEAFF,TGTGCCAGCAGCACCCACCGGGACAGGGTTAGGGGTGTCACTGAAGCTTTCTTT
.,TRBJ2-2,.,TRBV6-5,CASNSRAGTGELFF,TGTGCCAGCAATTCGAGAGCGGGCACCGGGGAGCTGTTTTTT
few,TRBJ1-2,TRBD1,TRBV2,CASVEDSPTGRGGYTF,TGTGCCAGCGTTGAAGATTCTCCGACAGGGAGAGGTGGCTACACCTTC
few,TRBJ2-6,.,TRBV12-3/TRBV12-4,CASSFEPQGRGSGANVLTF,TGTGCCAGCAGTTTCGAACCACAGGGTCGGGGCTCTGGGGCCAACGTCCTGACTTTC
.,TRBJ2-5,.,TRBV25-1,CASSDGGLETQYF,TGTGCCAGCAGTGACGGGGGACTGGAGACCCAGTACTTC
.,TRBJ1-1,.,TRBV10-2,CASSEDGRGTEAFF,TGCGCCAGCAGTGAGGACGGCCGAGGGACTGAAGCTTTCTTT
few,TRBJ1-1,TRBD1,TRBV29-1,CSSNRGSLTEAFF,TGCAGCTCTAACAGGGGATCGTTGACTGAAGCTTTCTTT